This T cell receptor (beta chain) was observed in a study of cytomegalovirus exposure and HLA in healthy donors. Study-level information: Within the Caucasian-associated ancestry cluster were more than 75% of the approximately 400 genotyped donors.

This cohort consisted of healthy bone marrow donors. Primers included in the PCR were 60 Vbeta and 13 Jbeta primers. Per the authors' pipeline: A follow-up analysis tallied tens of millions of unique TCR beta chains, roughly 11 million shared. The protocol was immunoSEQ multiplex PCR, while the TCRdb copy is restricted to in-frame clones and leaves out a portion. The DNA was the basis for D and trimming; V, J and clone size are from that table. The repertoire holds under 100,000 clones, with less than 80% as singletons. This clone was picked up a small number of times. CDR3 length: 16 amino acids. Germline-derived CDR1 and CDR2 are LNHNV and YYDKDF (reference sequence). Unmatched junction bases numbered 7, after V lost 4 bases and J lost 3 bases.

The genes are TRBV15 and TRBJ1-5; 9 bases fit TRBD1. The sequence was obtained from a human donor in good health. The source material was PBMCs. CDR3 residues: CATSTLDRGYNQPQHF. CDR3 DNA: TGTGCCACCAGCACTTTGGACAGGGGATACAATCAGCCCCAGCATTTT. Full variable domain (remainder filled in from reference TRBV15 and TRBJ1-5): DAMVIQNPRYQVTQFGKPVTLSCSQTLNHNVMYWYQQKSSQAPKLLFHYYDKDFNNEADTPDNFQSRRPNTSFCFLDIRSPGLGDTAMYLCATSTLDRGYNQPQHFGDGTRLSIL.